These 5 T cell receptor beta chains originate from one sample sequenced in a study of cytomegalovirus exposure and HLA in healthy donors. PCR used 60 Vbeta primers and 13 Jbeta primers. This table comes from immunoSEQ multiplex PCR, and its TCRdb copy is limited to in-frame clones, with some not included. The table includes some 140,000 clones, less than 90% detected once. Sequences were obtained from PBMCs. These TCRs come from a man aged 40-49 years in good health and CMV-seronegative.

In its sample, this clone was seen once. This chain's CDR3 is CASSWTYGAGEQYF. The CDR3 DNA sequence: TGTGCCAGCAGTTGGACCTATGGGGCTGGTGAGCAGTACTTC. The chain links TRBV2 to TRBJ2-7; perhaps TRBD1 as D (5 bases). Germline assignment: CDR1 SNHLY and CDR2 FYNNEI. The CDR3 spans 14 residues. The V and J ends lost 5 bases and 7 bases respectively, with 18 bases between them. Together with reference TRBV2 and TRBJ2-7, the CDR3 gives the full variable domain: EPEVTQTPSHQVTQMGQEVILRCVPISNHLYFYWYRQILGQKVEFLVSFYNNEISEKSEIFDDQFSVERPDGSNFTLKIRSTKLEDSAMYFCASSWTYGAGEQYFGPGTRLTVT.

The chain is built from TRBV5-1 and TRBJ2-1; 12 bases fit TRBD2. Germline V CDR1 and CDR2: SGHRS, YFSETQ. V shed 5 bases and J 3 bases; nucleotides not matched to a gene: 6. The CDR3 sequence is 16 residues long. The CDR3 DNA reads as TGCGCCAGCAGGCTAGCGGGGGGGCGGATCTACAATGAGCAGTTCTTC. This encodes CASRLAGGRIYNEQFF.

The chain recombines TRBV9 with TRBJ2-3; D gene uncertain. Trimming took 0 bases from V and 6 from J, leaving 5 bases between them. CDR1 and CDR2 (germline): SGDLS, YYNGEE. This CDR3 comprises 12 residues. The CDR3 sequence is CASSVDSDTQYF. CDR3 in DNA: TGTGCCAGCAGCGTAGATAGCGATACGCAGTATTTT.

This chain joins TRBV5-1 and TRBJ1-1, with TRBD1 matching over 10 bases. Germline CDR1 is SGHRS and CDR2 is YFSETQ. The CDR3 is 15 amino acids. The V gene end was trimmed by 4 bases and the J gene end by 3 bases; junction bases not matched to a gene: 6. The CDR3 is CASSQMTGGDTEAFF. CDR3 coding DNA: TGCGCCAGCAGCCAGATGACAGGGGGCGACACTGAAGCTTTCTTT.

V usage is TRBV19 and J usage is TRBJ2-2, with 9 bases lining up with TRBD1. The trim removed 6 bases at V and 7 bases at J, leaving 12 bases unmatched. Germline CDR1 LNHDA, CDR2 SQIVND (reference sequence). This CDR3 is built from 16 residues. CDR3 nucleotide sequence: TGTGCCAGTAGAATTGACCCGGGACAGGGTAACGGGGAGCTGTTTTTT. Translated: CASRIDPGQGNGELFF.